This T cell receptor beta chain was retrieved from a study of long-term antiretroviral therapy in people with HIV. Runs used v3.0 of the immunoSEQ assay and were done at survey level. TCRdb's copy holds only in-frame clones and misses some; the assay was immunoSEQ multiplex PCR. The sample records approximately 35,000 clones, just under 95% being singletons. The CDR3 has 15 amino acids. Trimming took off 0 bases at V and 1 base at J, with 7 bases between the two ends. The germline gives CDR1 SGDLS, CDR2 YYNGEE. The rearrangement uses TRBV9 and TRBJ2-2; D uncertain. The TCR comes from a woman aged 45-60 years with HIV. Source: unsorted PBMCs, taken 4.1 years after starting antiretroviral therapy. The DNA of the CDR3 is TGTGCCAGCAGCGTAGGGGCTGAGAACACCGGGGAGCTGTTTTTT. Its protein is CASSVGAENTGELFF. The full variable domain, with the rest looked up from reference TRBV9 and TRBJ2-2, is DSGVTQTPKHLITATGQRVTLRCSPRSGDLSVYWYQQSLDQGLQFLIQYYNGEERAKGNILERFSAQQFPDLHSELNLSSLELGDSALYFCASSVGAENTGELFFGEGSRLTVL.